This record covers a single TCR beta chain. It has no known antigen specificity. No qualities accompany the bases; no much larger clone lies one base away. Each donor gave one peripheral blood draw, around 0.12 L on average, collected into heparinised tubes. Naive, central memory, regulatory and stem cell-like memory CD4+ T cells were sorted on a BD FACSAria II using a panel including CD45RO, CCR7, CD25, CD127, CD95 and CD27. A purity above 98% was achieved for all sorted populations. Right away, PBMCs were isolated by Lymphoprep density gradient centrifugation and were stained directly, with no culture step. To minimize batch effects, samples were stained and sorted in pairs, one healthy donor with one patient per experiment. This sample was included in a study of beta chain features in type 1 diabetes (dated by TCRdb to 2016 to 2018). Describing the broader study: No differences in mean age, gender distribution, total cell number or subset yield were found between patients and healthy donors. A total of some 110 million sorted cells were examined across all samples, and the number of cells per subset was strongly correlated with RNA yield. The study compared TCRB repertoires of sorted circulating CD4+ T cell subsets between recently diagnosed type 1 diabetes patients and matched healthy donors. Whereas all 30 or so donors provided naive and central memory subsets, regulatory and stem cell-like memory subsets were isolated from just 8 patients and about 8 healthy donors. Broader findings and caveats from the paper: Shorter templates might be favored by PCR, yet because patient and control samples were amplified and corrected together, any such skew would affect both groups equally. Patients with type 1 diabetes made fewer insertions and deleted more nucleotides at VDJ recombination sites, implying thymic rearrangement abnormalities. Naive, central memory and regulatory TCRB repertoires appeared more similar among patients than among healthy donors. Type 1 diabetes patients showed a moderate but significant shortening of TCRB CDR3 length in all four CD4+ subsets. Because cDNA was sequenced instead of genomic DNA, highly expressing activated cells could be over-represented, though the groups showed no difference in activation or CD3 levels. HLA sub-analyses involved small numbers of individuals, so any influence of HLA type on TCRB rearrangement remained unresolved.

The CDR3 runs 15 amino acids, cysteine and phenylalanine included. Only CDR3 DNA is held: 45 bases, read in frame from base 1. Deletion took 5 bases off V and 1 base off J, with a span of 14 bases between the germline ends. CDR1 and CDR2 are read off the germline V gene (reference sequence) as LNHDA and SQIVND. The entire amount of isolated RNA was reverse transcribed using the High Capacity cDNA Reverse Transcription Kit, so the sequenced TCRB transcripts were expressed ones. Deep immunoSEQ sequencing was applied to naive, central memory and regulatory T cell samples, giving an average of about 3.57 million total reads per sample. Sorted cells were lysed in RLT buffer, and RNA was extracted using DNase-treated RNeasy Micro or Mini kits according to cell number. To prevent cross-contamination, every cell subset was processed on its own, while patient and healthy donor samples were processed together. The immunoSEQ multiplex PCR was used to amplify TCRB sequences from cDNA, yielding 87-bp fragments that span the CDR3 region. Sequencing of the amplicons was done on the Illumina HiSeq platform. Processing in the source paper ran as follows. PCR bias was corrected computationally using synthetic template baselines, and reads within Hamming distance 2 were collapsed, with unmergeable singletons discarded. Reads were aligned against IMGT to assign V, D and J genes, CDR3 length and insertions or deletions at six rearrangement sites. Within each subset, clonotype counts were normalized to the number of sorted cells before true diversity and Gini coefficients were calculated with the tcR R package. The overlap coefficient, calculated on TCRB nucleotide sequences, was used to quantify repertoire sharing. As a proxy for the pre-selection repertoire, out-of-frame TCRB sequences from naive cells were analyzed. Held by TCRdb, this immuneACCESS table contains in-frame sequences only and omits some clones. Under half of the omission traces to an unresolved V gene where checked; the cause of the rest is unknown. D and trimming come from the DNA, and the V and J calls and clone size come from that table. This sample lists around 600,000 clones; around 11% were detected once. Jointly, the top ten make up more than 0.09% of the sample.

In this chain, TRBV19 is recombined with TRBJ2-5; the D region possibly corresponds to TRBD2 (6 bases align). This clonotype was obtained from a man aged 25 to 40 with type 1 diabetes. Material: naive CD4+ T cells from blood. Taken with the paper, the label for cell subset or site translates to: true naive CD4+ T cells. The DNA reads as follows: TGTGCCAGTAGTCCGACTAGGACCCTCCAAGAGACCCAGTACTTC. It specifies CASSPTRTLQETQYF.